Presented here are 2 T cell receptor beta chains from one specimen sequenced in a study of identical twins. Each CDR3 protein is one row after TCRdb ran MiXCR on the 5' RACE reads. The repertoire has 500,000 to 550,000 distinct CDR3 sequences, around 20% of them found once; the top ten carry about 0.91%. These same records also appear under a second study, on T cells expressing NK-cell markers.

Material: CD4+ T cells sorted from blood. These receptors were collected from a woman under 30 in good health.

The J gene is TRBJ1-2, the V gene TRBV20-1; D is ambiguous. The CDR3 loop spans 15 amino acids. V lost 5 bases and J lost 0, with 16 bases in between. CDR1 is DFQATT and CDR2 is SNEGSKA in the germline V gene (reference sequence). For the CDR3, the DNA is TGCAGTGCTTTGCCTTGGACCCGTCCTAACTATGGCTACACCTTC. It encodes CSALPWTRPNYGYTF.

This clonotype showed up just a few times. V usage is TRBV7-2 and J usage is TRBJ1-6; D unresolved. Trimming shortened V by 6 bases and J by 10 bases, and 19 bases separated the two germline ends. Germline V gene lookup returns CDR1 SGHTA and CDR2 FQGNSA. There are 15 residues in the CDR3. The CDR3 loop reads CASRTGSPLGSPLHF. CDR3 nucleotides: TGTGCCAGCAGAACTGGTTCGCCCCTAGGATCACCCCTCCACTTT.